This passage covers 18 T cell receptor beta chains from one sample sequenced in a study of T-cell reconstitution after alpha-beta-depleted transplantation in children. Unique molecular identifiers were built into the TCRbeta library. Each CDR3 protein gets one entry after TCRdb re-called the PCR reads with MiXCR. The sample lists about 400,000 distinct CDR3 sequences; about a fifth were seen once. This specimen consisted of PBMCs from the stem cell graft donor, obtained from the stem cell graft. Receptors originate from a human donor who donated a stem cell graft to a child with acute myeloid leukemia.

This clonotype was seen repeatedly, ten times or more. The CDR3 DNA reads TGCAGCGTTGACAGGGAAGGGGTCCTGACTTTC. Translating it yields CSVDREGVLTF. The genes are TRBV29-1 and TRBJ2-6; a possible D gene is TRBD1 (5 bases). Germline CDR1 and CDR2: SQVTM and ANQGSEA. The V end lost 3 bases, the J end lost 13 bases, and 10 bases lay between the germline ends. The CDR3 is made up of 11 amino acids.

This clonotype was detected many times. The chain recombines TRBV7-6 with TRBJ1-1; tentative D call: TRBD1 (5 bases). The germline CDR1 and CDR2 sequences are SGHVS and FNYEAQ. The CDR3 sequence is 18 residues long. With 5 bases removed from V and 1 base from J, the gap between germline ends came to 23 bases. For the CDR3, the DNA is TGTGCCAGCAGCAGAGCTCTTCTTATCGGGGCAGGGAACACTGAAGCTTTCTTT. As protein: CASSRALLIGAGNTEAFF.

The V gene is TRBV12-3 or TRBV12-4, the J gene TRBJ2-2, with TRBD2 matching 7 bases. Losses at the gene ends were 10 bases for V and 7 bases for J; bases not matched to a gene: 12. There are 14 residues in the CDR3. DNA for the CDR3: TGTGCCACTGGACCCAGCGGGACGGGCGGGGAGCTGTTTTTT. It yields the protein CATGPSGTGGELFF.

The chain uses TRBV7-9 and TRBJ2-1; D is perhaps TRBD1 (6 bases). Germline V CDR1 and CDR2: SEHNR, FQNEAQ (reference sequence). The CDR3 runs to 14 residues. V lost 2 bases and J 7 bases, leaving 12 bases between the germline ends. The CDR3 region has the DNA TGTGCCAGCAGCTTATATCAGGGGAGAAATGAGCAGTTCTTC. It codes for CASSLYQGRNEQFF.

This clonotype was detected a few times. V and J are TRBV6-5 and TRBJ2-5; D remains ambiguous. Germline-derived CDR1 and CDR2 are MNHEY and SVGAGI. The ends were cut back, 3 bases at V and 2 bases at J, with 10 bases in the middle. The CDR3 sequence is 14 residues long. This chain's CDR3 is CASSYVVKQETQYF. The CDR3 DNA reads as TGTGCCAGCAGTTATGTCGTGAAACAAGAGACCCAGTACTTC.

This clonotype was counted only a few times. V usage is TRBV4-2 and J usage is TRBJ2-1, with D possibly TRBD2 on 6 matching bases. CDR3 length: 17 amino acids. Deletions cut 0 bases from V and 8 bases from J, with 20 bases between. Germline CDR1 and CDR2: LGHNA and YNFKEQ. This CDR3 reads CASSQDGNRLEFYEQFF. CDR3 DNA: TGTGCCAGCAGCCAAGATGGGAATAGACTAGAGTTCTATGAGCAGTTCTTC.

This clonotype was detected only a few times. The chain carries TRBV6-1 and TRBJ2-7; 10 bases align to TRBD1. J gave up 6 bases and V 6 bases, and 5 bases lay outside the gene matches. Per germline, CDR1 MNHNS and CDR2 SASEGT. The CDR3 loop spans 13 amino acids. The CDR3 loop is CASRRDRGGEQYF. CDR3 coding DNA: TGTGCCAGCAGAAGGGACAGGGGAGGCGAGCAGTACTTC.

This chain links TRBV12-3 or TRBV12-4 with TRBJ1-1; D call uncertain. This CDR3 has 12 residues. Trimming removed 5 bases at V and 6 bases at J, with 10 bases between. The CDR3 protein is CASSSRAAEAFF. For the CDR3, the DNA is TGTGCCAGCAGTAGTCGGGCCGCTGAAGCTTTCTTT.

This clonotype appeared a few times. This sequence joins TRBV6-5 and TRBJ2-7; 7 positions match TRBD2. Germline CDR1 reads MNHEY; CDR2 reads SVGAGI. This CDR3 region has 15 residues. The trim removed 0 bases at V and 4 bases at J, leaving 6 bases unmatched. Here the CDR3 reads CASSYSVAGPYEQYF. Here the CDR3 DNA reads TGTGCCAGCAGTTACTCGGTAGCGGGCCCATACGAGCAGTACTTC.

The chain couples TRBV7-7 to TRBJ2-1; 8 nucleotides match TRBD2. The CDR3 has 15 residues. CDR1 and CDR2 (germline): SSHAT, FNYEAQ (reference sequence). V shed 1 base, J shed 5 bases, and the junction held 4 bases outside the gene matches. CDR3 sequence reads: CASSLGLARNNEQFF. The CDR3 DNA follows: TGTGCCAGCAGCTTAGGACTAGCGAGGAACAATGAGCAGTTCTTC.

The chain couples TRBV20-1 to TRBJ2-1, with 7 bases matching TRBD2. The CDR3 loop spans 12 amino acids. Trimming took 3 bases from V and 8 from J; bases not matched to a gene: 4. CDR1 and CDR2 (germline): DFQATT, SNEGSKA (reference sequence). The CDR3 region has the DNA TGCAGTGCTAGTTGGGCGGGAGATGAGCAGTTCTTC. Translated: CSASWAGDEQFF.

The rearrangement links TRBV11-2 to TRBJ2-5; D remains ambiguous. Germline CDR1 SGHAT, CDR2 FQNNGV. The CDR3 has 13 residues. The V and J ends lost 5 bases and 2 bases respectively, with 9 bases between them. CDR3 region: CASSLTLQETQYF. CDR3 nucleotide sequence: TGTGCCAGCAGCCTGACACTGCAAGAGACCCAGTACTTC.

The sample holds a few counts of this clonotype. V is TRBV20-1 and J is TRBJ2-7; the D is unclear. This CDR3 spans 15 amino acids. The V and J ends lost 4 bases and 1 base respectively, with 17 bases between them. Germline V gene data show CDR1 as DFQATT and CDR2 as SNEGSKA (reference sequence). CDR3 coding DNA: TGCAGTGCTAACCCCTCGGAGACCCTATCCTACGAGCAGTACTTC. It is translated as CSANPSETLSYEQYF.

V and J are TRBV10-2 and TRBJ2-7, with 8 positions matching TRBD2. The ends lost 8 bases at V and 0 bases at J; junction bases unmatched: 3. This CDR3 comprises 13 residues. Germline values: CDR1 WSHSY, CDR2 SAAADI. The CDR3: CASLSGSSYEQYF. The CDR3, as DNA: TGCGCCAGCTTAAGCGGGAGCTCCTACGAGCAGTACTTC.

V usage is TRBV5-1 and J usage is TRBJ2-7; weak D call: TRBD1 (6 bases). The CDR3 contains 14 residues. Between the trimmed V and J ends, which lost 1 base and 2 bases, there was a span of 10 bases. CDR1 and CDR2 (germline): SGHRS, YFSETQ. CDR3 loop: CASSLYGDTYEQYF. The DNA for the CDR3 is TGCGCCAGCAGCTTGTACGGGGACACCTACGAGCAGTACTTC.

This clonotype has only a few counts. The chain carries TRBV2 and TRBJ2-7; 11 bases map to TRBD2. CDR1 is SNHLY and CDR2 is FYNNEI in the germline V gene. The CDR3 extends over 15 amino acids. The J segment lost 0 bases and the V segment lost 6 bases, leaving 4 bases of the junction unmatched. CDR3 sequence (DNA): TGTGCCAGCAGGGGACTAGCGGAGCCCTCCTACGAGCAGTACTTC. It encodes CASRGLAEPSYEQYF.

A few counts support this clonotype. The chain carries TRBV13 and TRBJ2-7; 8 nucleotides line up with TRBD2. The CDR3 contains 14 residues. Looked up from germline, CDR1 is PRHDT and CDR2 is FYEKMQ (reference sequence). J lost 7 bases, V lost 6 bases, and 11 bases had no gene match. CDR3 bases: TGTGCCAGCAGGCCGTGGGGGACTAGGGAAGAGCAGTACTTC. Translated: CASRPWGTREEQYF.

The chain has TRBV11-2 and TRBJ1-1; D remains unclear. The CDR3 sequence is 13 residues long. V was shortened by 5 bases and J by 1 base, with 8 bases between the two germline ends. Germline loops: CDR1 SGHAT, CDR2 FQNNGV. The CDR3 here is CASSPNTNTEAFF. CDR3 coding DNA: TGTGCCAGCAGCCCTAACACGAACACTGAAGCTTTCTTT.